This T cell receptor (beta chain) was captured by sequencing in a study of cytomegalovirus exposure and HLA in healthy donors. The PCR made use of 60 Vbeta and 13 Jbeta primers. Some clones are missing from TCRdb's copy, which holds only in-frame ones; the method was immunoSEQ multiplex PCR. The table lists roughly 250,000 clones, 80% of them singletons. CDR1 is MDHEN, CDR2 SYDVKM, per germline. Between the trimmed V and J ends, which lost 8 bases and 2 bases, there was a span of 13 bases. This CDR3 has 14 residues. The rearrangement uses TRBV28 and TRBJ1-5, with D possibly matching TRBD1 (6 bases). This TCR was sampled from a girl aged 2 to 9 in good health and CMV-seronegative. Sequenced: PBMCs. DNA of the CDR3: TGTGCCAGCTATCCGGCAGGGGGCAATCAGCCCCAGCATTTT. It translates to CASYPAGGNQPQHF.